This T cell receptor (beta chain) was sequenced in a study of beta chain features in type 1 diabetes. One heparinised blood draw, averaging about 116 mL, came from each donor. Sequencing targeted expressed TCRB transcripts, as all isolated RNA had been reverse transcribed. This table comes from immunoSEQ multiplex PCR, and its TCRdb copy is limited to in-frame clones, with some not included. Of around 140,000 clones in the sample, 9% are singletons; the top ten hold approximately 0.7%. Findings and caveats of the study: Naive, central memory and Treg TCRB repertoires appeared more alike in patients than in healthy donors. Significant though moderate, a shortening of TCRB CDR3s appeared in all four CD4+ subsets of Type 1 diabetes patients.

Worth noting for this clone: The antigen is undetermined.

V was trimmed by 7 bases and J by 9 bases, leaving 16 bases between them. The CDR3 has 14 residues. The germline CDR1 and CDR2 sequences are SGHTA and FQGNSA. The TCR comes from a man aged 30 to 39 with type 1 diabetes. The chain couples TRBV7-2 to TRBJ1-6, with D perhaps matching TRBD1 (5 bases). Source material: central memory CD4+ T cells from blood. The CDR3 region has the DNA TGTGCCAGCACGCGGGACGGCCTTGTTTCACCCCTCCACTTT. Its protein product is CASTRDGLVSPLHF.